The 18 T cell receptor beta chains below were found in one sample sequenced in a study of shared clonotypes between healthy human individuals. Repertoires were generated with immunoSEQ multiplex PCR, while TCRdb's copy carries only in-frame clones and drops some. The sample shows 2 million to 2.5 million clones, 85% to 95% of them seen only once. The specimen was naive CD4+ T cells from PBMCs. Specified subset: CD45RA+ positively selected. These receptors were collected from a man between 18 and 35 years old in good health. Some clones in this sample may be carry-over from other donors' samples.

The chain couples TRBV7-8 to TRBJ2-1, with D tentatively TRBD2 (6 bases). The V and J ends lost 5 bases and 7 bases respectively, with 24 bases between them. Germline CDR1 and CDR2: SGHVS and FQNEAQ. The CDR3 spans 17 residues. The DNA of the CDR3 is TGTGCCAGCAGCGTACGCCGTTGGCCCGGTAGCGGTAATGAGCAGTTCTTC. Translated, it gives CASSVRRWPGSGNEQFF.

The chain has TRBV11-2 and TRBJ2-5; TRBD2 matches 7 bases. The germline V gene has CDR1 SGHAT and CDR2 FQNNGV. V was pared by 5 bases and J by 2 bases, with 8 bases of the junction left unmatched. The CDR3 length is 15 residues. This CDR3 reads CASSPTRGSQETQYF. Written as DNA, the CDR3 is TGTGCCAGCAGCCCCACGCGGGGGTCACAAGAGACCCAGTACTTC.

The chain uses TRBV7-9 and TRBJ1-6, with a possible D match to TRBD1 (5 bases). This CDR3 region has 13 residues. The germline V gene has CDR1 SEHNR and CDR2 FQNEAQ (reference sequence). Trimming removed 5 bases at V and 10 bases at J, with 12 bases between. CDR3 nucleotides: TGTGCCAGCAGCGCCTTGACAGAATCACCCCTCCACTTT. As protein: CASSALTESPLHF.

This chain joins TRBV6-5 and TRBJ1-1, with D unclear. This CDR3 is 15 amino acids long. Germline loops: CDR1 MNHEY, CDR2 SVGAGI. Trimming cost V 6 bases and J 1 base, with 15 bases left between them. In nucleotides, the CDR3 is TGTGCCAGCAGGCCGCCTGGGGTCGGGAACACTGAAGCTTTCTTT. Protein: CASRPPGVGNTEAFF.

The genes are TRBV7-6 and TRBJ2-3; tentatively, D is TRBD2 (5 bases). V lost 4 bases to trimming and J lost 0 bases, with 11 bases between them. The CDR3 consists of 15 residues. Germline-derived CDR1 and CDR2 are SGHVS and FNYEAQ. CDR3 nucleotide sequence: TGTGCCAGCAGCTCGACTACCTCTAGCACAGATACGCAGTATTTT. Translating gives CASSSTTSSTDTQYF.

V gene TRBV7-3 combines with J gene TRBJ2-1; D perhaps matches TRBD2 (5 bases). CDR3 size: 15 residues. Germline lookup yields CDR1 SGHTA and CDR2 FQGTGA. Trimming took 0 bases from V and 7 from J, leaving 13 bases between them. In DNA form, the CDR3 reads TGTGCCAGCAGCTTAACGGCGCTAGCTGTAAATGAGCAGTTCTTC. It is translated as CASSLTALAVNEQFF. The variable domain in full, completed from reference TRBV7-3 and TRBJ2-1, reads GAGVSQTPSNKVTEKGKYVELRCDPISGHTALYWYRQSLGQGPEFLIYFQGTGAADDSGLPNDRFFAVRPEGSVSTLKIQRTERGDSAVYLCASSLTALAVNEQFFGPGTRLTVL.

The rearrangement joins TRBV6-1 to TRBJ2-7; 8 bases fit TRBD1. The CDR3 runs to 14 residues. Trimming at V came to 8 bases and at J to 2 bases, leaving 8 bases not matched to a gene. In germline, CDR1 is MNHNS, CDR2 SASEGT. The CDR3 nucleotides read TGTGCCAGCGACAGGGGACCGTTCCCCTACGAGCAGTACTTC. Amino acids: CASDRGPFPYEQYF.

This clone was observed a few times. The chain carries TRBV13 and TRBJ1-5; 9 bases align to TRBD1. Germline V CDR1 and CDR2: PRHDT, FYEKMQ (reference sequence). The CDR3 spans 13 residues. The junction had 2 bases not matched to a gene; V was cut back by 5 bases and J by 6 bases. The CDR3 sequence: CASSRDRAQPQHF. CDR3 bases: TGTGCCAGCAGCCGGGACAGGGCTCAGCCCCAGCATTTT.

This rearrangement joins TRBV5-1 to TRBJ2-7; 13 positions match TRBD2. The germline gives CDR1 SGHRS, CDR2 YFSETQ. This CDR3 contains 16 residues. With 4 bases clipped from V and 2 bases from J, the junction kept 6 bases outside the gene matches. The CDR3 sequence: CASSTRLAGGTYEQYF. Written as DNA, the CDR3 is TGCGCCAGCAGCACCCGACTAGCGGGAGGTACCTACGAGCAGTACTTC. Full variable domain (missing parts from reference TRBV5-1 and TRBJ2-7): KAGVTQTPRYLIKTRGQQVTLSCSPISGHRSVSWYQQTPGQGLQFLFEYFSETQRNKGNFPGRFSGRQFSNSRSEMNVSTLELGDSALYLCASSTRLAGGTYEQYFGPGTRLTVT.

This chain links TRBV5-4 with TRBJ1-1; D remains unclear. The germline gives CDR1 SGHNT, CDR2 YYREEE (reference sequence). The V end lost 0 bases, the J end lost 1 base, and 7 bases lay between the germline ends. The CDR3 contains 14 residues. The CDR3: CASSLVSSNTEAFF. CDR3 bases: TGTGCCAGCAGCTTGGTTTCGTCGAACACTGAAGCTTTCTTT.

The V gene is TRBV11-1, the J gene TRBJ1-3, with 11 positions matching TRBD1. The germline gives CDR1 SGHAT, CDR2 FQDESV (reference sequence). This CDR3 spans 14 amino acids. The ends lost 5 bases at V and 7 bases at J; junction bases unmatched: 4. CDR3 nucleotide sequence: TGTGCCAGCAGCAACGGACAGGGGGCGAACACCATATATTTT. Translation: CASSNGQGANTIYF.

J is TRBJ2-1 and V is TRBV19, with D possibly being TRBD2 (5 bases). Deletions cut 7 bases from V and 2 bases from J, with 9 bases between. The CDR3 loop spans 13 amino acids. CDR1 is LNHDA and CDR2 is SQIVND in the germline V gene (reference sequence). CDR3 protein: CASMEDPYNEQFF. In nucleotides, the CDR3 is TGTGCCAGTATGGAGGATCCCTACAATGAGCAGTTCTTC.

V is TRBV7-9 and J is TRBJ2-7; D uncertain. The CDR3 runs to 12 residues. V was cut by 2 bases and J by 5 bases, with 7 bases left in between. Germline CDR1 is SEHNR and CDR2 is FQNEAQ (reference sequence). This CDR3 is CASSLLLDEQYF. The DNA of the CDR3 is TGTGCCAGCAGCTTATTGCTGGACGAGCAGTACTTC.

This chain connects TRBV11-2 to TRBJ2-1; a weak D match, TRBD2 (5 bases). Germline V lookup: CDR1 SGHAT, CDR2 FQNNGV. The CDR3 covers 15 residues. Trimming stripped 1 base from V and 4 bases from J, with 11 bases between. Here the CDR3 DNA reads TGTGCCAGCAGCTTAGGTCGGGGAAGGTACAATGAGCAGTTCTTC. Protein product: CASSLGRGRYNEQFF.

The chain has TRBV27 and TRBJ1-4; D possibly corresponds to TRBD1 (5 bases). Germline values: CDR1 MNHEY, CDR2 SMNVEV (reference sequence). V shed 8 bases and J shed 8 bases, with 15 bases lying between them. The CDR3 extends over 13 amino acids. The chain's CDR3 is CASGAAAKEKLFF. CDR3 sequence (DNA): TGTGCCAGCGGGGCGGCTGCGAAGGAAAAACTGTTTTTT.

This sequence joins TRBV5-6 and TRBJ1-6; no clear D. Trimming removed 5 bases from V and 7 bases from J, with 19 bases in between. The CDR3 totals 16 residues. Per germline, CDR1 SGHDT and CDR2 YYEEEE. The CDR3 DNA reads TGTGCCAGCAGTTTTCCTAGGAGTTTGGGGAATTCACCCCTCCACTTT. This codes for CASSFPRSLGNSPLHF.

The chain is built from TRBV28 and TRBJ2-3; D possibly matches TRBD1 or TRBD2 (5 bases each). This CDR3 comprises 14 residues. Deletions cut 7 bases from V and 3 bases from J, with 14 bases between. Germline V gives CDR1 MDHEN, CDR2 SYDVKM. CDR3 sequence reads: CASTEGSKTDTQYF. CDR3 bases: TGTGCCAGCACCGAGGGGAGCAAAACAGATACGCAGTATTTT.

CDR3 sequence (DNA): TGTGCCAGCAGGGGGGAGGGGGGCAATCAGCCCCAGCATTTT. Protein sequence: CASRGEGGNQPQHF. This chain links TRBV7-8 with TRBJ1-5, with TRBD1 as a possible D gene (6 bases). This CDR3 region has 14 residues. Trimming removed 6 bases at V and 2 bases at J, with 11 bases between. Looked up from germline, CDR1 is SGHVS and CDR2 is FQNEAQ.